This entry is about one T cell receptor beta chain. This sample is drawn from a study of blood T cell repertoires in COVID-19. Turning to the study itself: The United States, Italy and Spain supplied acute and convalescent COVID-19 samples. T cells, B-cell-depleted T cells, or PBMCs supplied cDNA or gDNA.

The CDR3 totals 15 residues. The germline V gene encodes CDR1 SGHTA and CDR2 FQGNSA. V dropped 2 bases and J dropped 1 base, with 8 bases sitting between them. Per the original methods: Estimation of nucleated cell counts relied on the amplification of reference gene primers. TCRdb's copy holds only in-frame clones and misses some; the assay was immunoSEQ multiplex PCR. That table furnishes V, J and clone size, whereas the DNA furnished D and trimming. Of 97,000 or so clones in the sample, 84% are singletons; the top ten hold around 4.5%. This clonotype was sampled from a human donor in a cohort sampled during active COVID-19. Material: peripheral blood. The chain joins TRBV7-2 to TRBJ2-2; D not certain. CDR3 amino acids: CASSLMAGNTGELFF. In nucleotides, the CDR3 is TGTGCCAGCAGCTTAATGGCAGGGAACACCGGGGAGCTGTTTTTT.